This paragraph reports one T cell receptor (beta chain). The source of the sample is a study of technical replicates of blood from several donors. Assay: immunoSEQ multiplex PCR; the TCRdb copy retains only in-frame clones and omits some. The profile covers about 83,000 clones, with roughly 94% appearing a single time and roughly 0.25% taken by the ten largest. The germline V gene encodes CDR1 MNHNS and CDR2 SASEGT. V was trimmed by 2 bases and J by 7 bases, leaving 15 bases between them. The CDR3 is made up of 15 amino acids. The TCR was taken from a human donor in good health. Sample: T cells isolated from PBMCs. The gene calls are TRBV6-1 and TRBJ2-4, with a possible D match to TRBD1 (6 bases). The CDR3 DNA is TGTGCCAGCAGTGAAACAGGGCCGGTTCGCAACATTCAGTACTTC. Translation: CASSETGPVRNIQYF.